These 32 T cell receptor beta chains came from one sample sequenced in a study of blood T cells in healthy people across ages. The second PCR ran roughly 6 to 11 cycles with a sample-barcoded 5' primer and J-beta primers. TCRdb itself ran the 5' RACE reads through MiXCR, one entry per CDR3 protein. The sample includes 700,000 to 950,000 distinct CDR3 sequences, about three fifths of them seen just once. The sequencing input was blood. The receptors were sampled from a man aged 30-40 years in good health.

A few counts support this clonotype. This sequence joins TRBV6-6 and TRBJ2-7; TRBD2 aligns across 13 bases. The assigned J gene may be wrong: the sequence end matches TRBJ2-1 better. Looked up from germline, CDR1 is MNHNY and CDR2 is SVGAGI (reference sequence). This CDR3 has 14 residues. The CDR3 is CASSPTSGRNEQFF. CDR3 bases: TGTGCCAGCAGTCCGACTAGCGGGAGGAATGAGCAGTTCTTC.

The rearrangement uses TRBV20-1 and TRBJ1-1; TRBD1 might be the D (6 bases). CDR1 is DFQATT and CDR2 is SNEGSKA in the germline V gene (reference sequence). The V end was cut by 4 bases, the J end by 2 bases, with 20 bases between. CDR3 length: 16 residues. CDR3 residues: CSAKGVGGLRNTEAFF. The CDR3 region has the DNA TGCAGTGCTAAAGGAGTAGGGGGGTTGCGAAACACTGAAGCTTTCTTT.

The chain joins TRBV6-5 to TRBJ1-5; possible D gene TRBD1, 5 bases. CDR1 is MNHEY, CDR2 SVGAGI, per germline. The CDR3 runs 13 residues. The CDR3 DNA reads as TGTGCTACAGCGGGGCAGATCTATCAGCCCCAGCATTTT. Protein product: CATAGQIYQPQHF.

The gene calls are TRBV10-3 and TRBJ2-3; 7 nucleotides align to TRBD2. The germline CDR1 and CDR2 sequences are ENHRY and SYGVKD. This CDR3 contains 15 residues. V lost 0 bases and J lost 2; bases outside the gene matches: 2. The DNA for the CDR3 is TGTGCCATCAGTGAGTCGGGGGGGGTCACAGATACGCAGTATTTT. Translation: CAISESGGVTDTQYF.

This clonotype was recorded a few times. CDR3 region: CASSLGSTSYEQYF. The DNA for the CDR3 is TGTGCCAGCAGTTTAGGCAGTACCTCCTACGAGCAGTACTTC. The V and J genes are TRBV27 and TRBJ2-7; D gene unclear. The CDR3 covers 14 residues. Trimming stripped 2 bases from V and 0 bases from J, with 8 bases between. CDR1 and CDR2 (germline): MNHEY, SMNVEV (reference sequence).

J is TRBJ2-3 and V is TRBV7-9; tentatively, D is TRBD1 or TRBD2 (5 bases each). V was shortened by 1 base and J by 2 bases, with 10 bases between the two germline ends. Germline values: CDR1 SEHNR, CDR2 FQNEAQ (reference sequence). The CDR3 has 15 residues. This CDR3 reads CASSLDPGPTDTQYF. CDR3 nucleotides: TGTGCCAGCAGCTTAGACCCGGGACCCACAGATACGCAGTATTTT.

The chain employs TRBV7-2 and TRBJ2-7; possibly TRBD2 for D (5 bases). The CDR3 spans 15 residues. Per germline, CDR1 SGHTA and CDR2 FQGNSA. The V gene lost 5 bases and the J gene lost 0 bases, with 14 bases spanning the gap. The CDR3 DNA reads as TGTGCCAGCAGCCTTTTTACCGGAGGCTCCTACGAGCAGTACTTC. Translating it yields CASSLFTGGSYEQYF.

CDR3 sequence: CASSYSWLAGNETQYF. CDR3 DNA sequence: TGTGCCAGCAGTTACTCGTGGCTAGCGGGAAATGAGACCCAGTACTTC. V is TRBV6-6 and J is TRBJ2-5, with 9 nucleotides matching TRBD2. The CDR3 covers 16 residues. In germline, CDR1 is MNHNY, CDR2 SVGAGI (reference sequence). V dropped 0 bases and J dropped 5; count of bases not matched to a gene: 7.

In its sample, this clonotype was seen a few times. CDR3 in DNA: TGCGCCAGCAGCTTGTCAAAAGATCAGCCCCAGCATTTT. This encodes CASSLSKDQPQHF. The chain combines TRBV5-1 with TRBJ1-5; D unclear. The CDR3 spans 13 residues. V was pared by 1 base and J by 5 bases, with 7 bases between. CDR1 and CDR2 from the germline V gene are SGHRS and YFSETQ.

The CDR3 loop reads CASSRGTMDEQFF. As DNA, the CDR3 is TGTGCCAGCAGCCGTGGGACAATGGATGAGCAGTTCTTC. The chain has TRBV4-2 and TRBJ2-1; D is perhaps TRBD1 (6 bases). Per germline, CDR1 LGHNA and CDR2 YNFKEQ. V shed 4 bases and J shed 8 bases, with 12 bases lying between them. The CDR3 runs 13 residues.

V gene TRBV20-1 combines with J gene TRBJ1-4, with D maybe TRBD1 (5 bases). Germline V lookup: CDR1 DFQATT, CDR2 SNEGSKA (reference sequence). V gave up 5 bases and J gave up 5 bases, with 18 bases separating them. The CDR3 sequence is 15 residues long. CDR3 DNA: TGCAGTGCTTCCTTCGGTAGGGGTGGGAATGAAAAACTGTTTTTT. This sequence encodes CSASFGRGGNEKLFF.

This clonotype was found many times. The chain carries TRBV20-1 and TRBJ2-3; the match to TRBD2 covers 10 bases. The CDR3 is 16 residues long. With 2 bases clipped from V and 5 bases from J, the junction kept 10 bases outside the gene matches. Germline lookup yields CDR1 DFQATT and CDR2 SNEGSKA (reference sequence). CDR3 coding DNA: TGCAGTGCTAGAAACCCCCAGCGGGGGGGAAAAGATACGCAGTATTTT. Translation: CSARNPQRGGKDTQYF.

The chain has TRBV5-5 and TRBJ1-2; no clear D gene. Trimming took 0 bases from V and 0 from J, leaving 9 bases between them. Germline CDR1 SGHKS, CDR2 YYEKEE (reference sequence). The CDR3 has 15 residues. The CDR3 spells CASSLDPGSNYGYTF. Written as DNA, the CDR3 is TGTGCCAGCAGCTTGGATCCGGGCTCTAACTATGGCTACACCTTC.

The chain recombines TRBV6-2 or TRBV6-3 with TRBJ1-1, with D possibly matching TRBD1 (6 bases). V dropped 6 bases and J dropped 1 base, with 6 bases sitting between them. The CDR3 totals 12 residues. The V gene's germline CDR1 is MNHEY and CDR2 SVGEGT. For the CDR3, the DNA is TGTGCCAGCAGAGGGGGGAACACTGAAGCTTTCTTT. Its translation: CASRGGNTEAFF.

This chain connects TRBV29-1 to TRBJ1-1; 8 positions agree with TRBD1. The V gene's germline CDR1 is SQVTM and CDR2 ANQGSEA. The V and J ends lost 5 bases and 7 bases, in that order; junction bases with no gene match: 6. This CDR3 is 12 amino acids long. CDR3 protein: CSVYRTGFEAFF. CDR3 in DNA: TGCAGCGTTTACCGGACAGGGTTTGAAGCTTTCTTT.

This chain links TRBV28 with TRBJ1-2; D uncertain. Germline CDR1 and CDR2: MDHEN and SYDVKM. The CDR3 has 16 amino acids. Trimming cost V 5 bases and J 8 bases, with 24 bases left between them. CDR3 residues: CASSPTLGLGFEGYTF. For the CDR3, the DNA is TGTGCCAGCAGTCCCACACTCGGCCTTGGCTTTGAGGGCTACACCTTC.

CDR3 region: CASSYSSGGFRSYEQYF. CDR3 nucleotide sequence: TGTGCCAGCAGTTACTCCTCAGGCGGTTTCCGCTCCTACGAGCAGTACTTC. The chain uses TRBV6-2 or TRBV6-3 and TRBJ2-7; D is undetermined. V lost 0 bases and J lost 0, with 15 bases in between. The CDR3 is 17 residues long. CDR1 and CDR2 from the germline V gene are MNHEY and SVGEGT.

The chain combines TRBV6-1 with TRBJ1-2; perhaps TRBD1 as D (6 bases). The length of the CDR3 is 14 residues. Germline V gene lookup returns CDR1 MNHNS and CDR2 SASEGT. The V gene lost 5 bases and the J gene lost 5 bases, with 15 bases spanning the gap. The CDR3 nucleotides read TGTGCCAGCAGTAACATTCGGGGGGCGTATGGCTACACCTTC. Translated, it gives CASSNIRGAYGYTF.

The chain links TRBV5-1 to TRBJ2-7; D possibly matches TRBD1 or TRBD2 (5 bases each). The CDR3 runs 15 residues. Trimming took 1 base from V and 3 from J, leaving 14 bases between them. CDR1 and CDR2 from the germline V gene are SGHRS and YFSETQ. CDR3 in amino acids: CASSLYGTQSYEQYF. As DNA, the CDR3 is TGCGCCAGCAGCTTGTATGGGACGCAAAGCTACGAGCAGTACTTC.

A word on this clonotype: This could be a read error, since a much larger clone is one nucleotide away. The chain employs TRBV29-1 and TRBJ2-5; D gene uncertain. The germline gives CDR1 SQVTM, CDR2 ANQGSEA. This CDR3 contains 11 residues. The CDR3 loop reads CSVDSTEIQYF. The CDR3 DNA is TGCAGCGTCGATTCGACGGAGATCCAGTACTTC.

V and J are TRBV20-1 and TRBJ2-3; 10 bases are a match to TRBD1. Per the germline V gene, CDR1 is DFQATT and CDR2 is SNEGSKA (reference sequence). CDR3 length equals 14 residues. Trimming at V came to 6 bases and at J to 4 bases, leaving 7 bases not matched to a gene. Written as DNA, the CDR3 is TGCAGTGCAACCGGGACAGGGGTGTCAGATACGCAGTATTTT. Encoded protein: CSATGTGVSDTQYF.

The chain combines TRBV27 with TRBJ1-2; possibly TRBD1 for D (5 bases). The CDR3 loop spans 18 amino acids. The V end lost 7 bases, the J end lost 2 bases, and 26 bases lay between the germline ends. From germline, CDR1 is MNHEY and CDR2 SMNVEV (reference sequence). The CDR3 nucleotides read TGTGCCAGCACTCATCAAGGGGTGCGGGGAAGTAAAAACTATGGCTACACCTTC. Protein product: CASTHQGVRGSKNYGYTF.

V gene TRBV20-1 combines with J gene TRBJ1-5; 7 nucleotides align to TRBD1. The CDR3 has 17 amino acids. The V and J ends lost 5 bases and 4 bases, in that order; junction bases with no gene match: 17. Per the germline V gene, CDR1 is DFQATT and CDR2 is SNEGSKA (reference sequence). The CDR3 here is CSARSALRTGRNQPQHF. Written as DNA, the CDR3 is TGCAGTGCTCGCAGCGCCTTAAGGACAGGACGAAATCAGCCCCAGCATTTT.

J is TRBJ1-4 and V is TRBV3-1, with 10 nucleotides matching TRBD1. Germline CDR1 and CDR2: LGHDT and YNNKEL (reference sequence). There are 16 residues in the CDR3. V lost 4 bases to trimming and J lost 8 bases; unmatched junction nucleotides: 10. The CDR3 is CASSRQIGTGVEKLFF. The CDR3 DNA follows: TGTGCCAGCAGCCGGCAGATAGGGACAGGGGTAGAAAAACTGTTTTTT. Filled out from reference TRBV3-1 and TRBJ1-4, the complete variable domain reads DTAVSQTPKYLVTQMGNDKSIKCEQNLGHDTMYWYKQDSKKFLKIMFSYNNKELIINETVPNRFSPKSPDKAHLNLHINSLELGDSAVYFCASSRQIGTGVEKLFFGSGTQLSVL.

V and J are TRBV27 and TRBJ2-1, with 12 positions matching TRBD2. Germline trimming cut 4 bases from V and 4 bases from J; bases unmatched to any gene: 5. CDR3 size: 16 residues. Germline values: CDR1 MNHEY, CDR2 SMNVEV (reference sequence). Here the CDR3 DNA reads TGTGCCAGCAGTTCGAGGACTAGCGGGGTATACAATGAGCAGTTCTTC. Translated: CASSSRTSGVYNEQFF.

This clonotype appeared a few times. J is TRBJ2-2 and V is TRBV6-1, with D unclear. Germline V gene sequence: CDR1 MNHNS, CDR2 SASEGT. The CDR3 is made up of 13 amino acids. V was pared by 5 bases and J by 0 bases, with 4 bases between. The CDR3 bases are TGTGCCAGCAGTCCAACGAACACCGGGGAGCTGTTTTTT. It yields the protein CASSPTNTGELFF.

This chain's CDR3 is CSARAGETLETQYF. The CDR3 DNA reads TGCAGTGCCCGAGCGGGAGAAACTCTCGAGACCCAGTACTTC. The chain is built from TRBV20-1 and TRBJ2-5; 8 bases align to TRBD2. Germline V gene lookup returns CDR1 DFQATT and CDR2 SNEGSKA (reference sequence). V shed 6 bases and J 5 bases; nucleotides not matched to a gene: 11. The CDR3 has 14 amino acids.

J is TRBJ2-3 and V is TRBV7-8; 11 bases map to TRBD2. The CDR3 runs 16 residues. The V gene's germline CDR1 is SGHVS and CDR2 FQNEAQ. Losses at the gene ends were 3 bases for V and 5 bases for J; bases not matched to a gene: 7. CDR3 region: CASSFVTSGSRDTQYF. The CDR3, as DNA: TGTGCCAGCAGCTTTGTCACTAGCGGGAGTCGAGATACGCAGTATTTT.

The V call is TRBV20-1, the J call TRBJ2-1; 7 nucleotides match TRBD1. V trimming: 5 bases; J trimming: 7 bases; junction bases outside the gene matches: 11. This CDR3 region has 14 residues. Germline CDR1 reads DFQATT; CDR2 reads SNEGSKA (reference sequence). The CDR3 DNA follows: TGCAGTGCTTTAGACAGGGTCGGTGGGAATGAGCAGTTCTTC. It codes for CSALDRVGGNEQFF.

V gene TRBV12-3 or TRBV12-4 combines with J gene TRBJ1-6; weak D call: TRBD1 (6 bases). V lost 9 bases to trimming and J lost 6 bases, with 15 bases between them. The CDR3 extends over 14 amino acids. DNA for the CDR3: TGTGCCAGTAGTCTAGGGGACATTAATTCACCCCTCCACTTT. This sequence encodes CASSLGDINSPLHF.

This clonotype occurred a few times. This rearrangement joins TRBV6-1 to TRBJ2-6; D unclear. Germline loops: CDR1 MNHNS, CDR2 SASEGT. This CDR3 has 13 amino acids. The V end lost 11 bases, the J end lost 1 base, and 9 bases lay between the germline ends. The CDR3 reads CAARPSGANVLTF. For the CDR3, the DNA is TGTGCCGCTAGGCCGTCTGGGGCCAACGTCCTGACTTTC.

This clonotype showed up just once. The gene calls are TRBV7-9 and TRBJ1-2; 7 bases match TRBD1. The junction had 7 bases not matched to a gene; V was cut back by 3 bases and J by 6 bases. The CDR3 has 14 residues. Per the germline V gene, CDR1 is SEHNR and CDR2 is FQNEAQ (reference sequence). CDR3 region: CASSFQGVSNGYTF. For the CDR3, the DNA is TGTGCCAGCAGCTTCCAGGGGGTATCGAATGGCTACACCTTC.